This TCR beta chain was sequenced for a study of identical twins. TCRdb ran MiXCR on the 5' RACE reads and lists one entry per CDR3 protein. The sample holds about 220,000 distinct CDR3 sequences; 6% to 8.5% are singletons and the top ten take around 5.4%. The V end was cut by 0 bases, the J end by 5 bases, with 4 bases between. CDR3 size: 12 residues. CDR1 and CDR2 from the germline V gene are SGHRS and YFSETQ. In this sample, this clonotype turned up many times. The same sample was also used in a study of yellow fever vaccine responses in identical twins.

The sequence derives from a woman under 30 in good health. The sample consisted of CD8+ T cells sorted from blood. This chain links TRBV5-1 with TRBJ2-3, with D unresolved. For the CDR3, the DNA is TGCGCCAGCAGCTTGGCCAAAGATACGCAGTATTTT. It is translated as CASSLAKDTQYF.